These 2 T cell receptor beta chains share one sample of origin, sequenced in a study of blood T cells in healthy people across ages. Primers used in a second PCR of roughly 7 to 12 cycles were a sample-barcoded 5' primer and a J-beta primer mix. MiXCR, applied by TCRdb to the 5' RACE reads, yields one record per CDR3 protein. This table has 1.5 million to 2 million distinct CDR3 sequences, approximately 50% appearing once. Sequencing was done on a sample of blood. These receptors all come from a woman aged 35 to 49 in good health.

Only a few counts were recorded for this clonotype. This chain uses TRBV20-1 with TRBJ2-5; D ambiguous. CDR1 and CDR2 (germline): DFQATT, SNEGSKA (reference sequence). This CDR3 is 11 amino acids long. V was shortened by 6 bases and J by 5 bases, with 10 bases between the two germline ends. This chain's CDR3 is CSALGSETQYF. The CDR3 coding sequence is TGCAGTGCCCTGGGGTCGGAGACCCAGTACTTC.

This clonotype was recorded a few times. The chain employs TRBV5-1 and TRBJ2-3; no clear D gene. CDR3 length: 16 amino acids. With 6 bases removed from V and 0 bases from J, the gap between germline ends came to 17 bases. Germline lookup yields CDR1 SGHRS and CDR2 YFSETQ. CDR3 bases: TGCGCCAGCAAGAATCTCCCGGGCCCTAGCACAGATACGCAGTATTTT. Residues: CASKNLPGPSTDTQYF.